A single sample gave rise to the 24 T cell receptor beta chains below, sequenced in a study of T cells expressing NK-cell markers. TCRdb re-called the 5' RACE reads and gives one entry per CDR3 protein, without DNA. Listed are 350,000 to 400,000 distinct CDR3 sequences; over 8.5% falls within the top ten. The sequenced material came from blood T cells: a sorted CD56 or NKG2C T cell subset, CD4+ or CD8+ T cells, or bulk PBMC T cells (not recorded which). The receptor set was obtained from a woman between 50 and 59 years old in good health.

The V gene is TRBV12-3 or TRBV12-4, the J gene TRBJ2-5; TCRdb outputs TRBD2, but without DNA this stays unchecked. This CDR3 comprises 14 residues. CDR3 residues: CASSLGWGGETQYF.

The chain recombines TRBV30 with TRBJ2-4; checking the TCRdb D call of TRBD2 is not possible without DNA. The CDR3 is 14 amino acids. Germline V CDR1 and CDR2: GTSNPN, SVGIG (reference sequence). The chain's CDR3 is CAWREAGTKNIQYF.

Here the CDR3 reads CASSETSEQETQYF. The chain employs TRBV9 and TRBJ2-5. Germline assignment: CDR1 SGDLS and CDR2 YYNGEE. The CDR3 is 14 residues long. The full variable domain, its missing parts supplied by reference TRBV9 and TRBJ2-5, is DSGVTQTPKHLITATGQRVTLRCSPRSGDLSVYWYQQSLDQGLQFLIQYYNGEERAKGNILERFSAQQFPDLHSELNLSSLELGDSALYFCASSETSEQETQYFGPGTRLLVL.

This chain links TRBV4-1 with TRBJ2-2; TCRdb selects TRBD2, and the lack of DNA leaves this call unchecked. CDR3 length equals 14 residues. Germline CDR1 is MGHRA and CDR2 is YSYEKL. Here the CDR3 reads CASSQSGGVGELFF.

J is TRBJ2-7 and V is TRBV5-1; TCRdb's D gene call, TRBD1, goes unchecked for lack of DNA. The germline gives CDR1 SGHRS, CDR2 YFSETQ. The CDR3 sequence is 15 residues long. CDR3 region: CASSSLLGQGYEQYF. Variable domain in full (rest from reference TRBV5-1 and TRBJ2-7): KAGVTQTPRYLIKTRGQQVTLSCSPISGHRSVSWYQQTPGQGLQFLFEYFSETQRNKGNFPGRFSGRQFSNSRSEMNVSTLELGDSALYLCASSSLLGQGYEQYFGPGTRLTVT.

This chain uses TRBV6-2 or TRBV6-3 with TRBJ2-7; TCRdb outputs TRBD1, but without DNA this stays unchecked. CDR1 and CDR2 from the germline V gene are MNHEY and SVGEGT. The CDR3 is 15 residues long. CDR3 loop: CASSNPGQDPYEQYF.

The chain's CDR3 is CASSPRGGTSGRAGVSTDTQYF. The V and J genes are TRBV18 and TRBJ2-3; the TCRdb D gene call, TRBD2, has no DNA to confirm it. CDR3 size: 22 residues. CDR1 and CDR2 (germline): KGHSH, LQKENI.

This chain links TRBV4-1 with TRBJ1-4. Germline CDR1 reads MGHRA; CDR2 reads YSYEKL. The CDR3 runs to 14 residues. The CDR3 sequence: CASSQVAGFEKLFF.

This sequence joins TRBV11-2 and TRBJ2-6. The CDR3 runs to 15 residues. The V gene's germline CDR1 is SGHAT and CDR2 FQNNGV. The CDR3: CASRKVGSGANVLTF.

The chain is built from TRBV20-1 and TRBJ2-7; TCRdb's D call of TRBD2 is untestable without DNA. Germline CDR1 is DFQATT and CDR2 is SNEGSKA (reference sequence). CDR3 length: 13 residues. CDR3 residues: CSARPPGRGEQYF.

This rearrangement joins TRBV10-3 to TRBJ2-2; TCRdb's D call, TRBD2, is unchecked because there is no DNA. The CDR3 runs to 16 residues. Germline-derived CDR1 and CDR2 are ENHRY and SYGVKD. The CDR3 sequence: CAISGGLAANTGELFF.

The V gene is TRBV20-1, the J gene TRBJ1-5; TCRdb's assignment of TRBD1 cannot be checked, as there is no DNA. Germline assignment: CDR1 DFQATT and CDR2 SNEGSKA (reference sequence). The CDR3 loop spans 14 amino acids. The CDR3 here is CSAIGTGINQPQHF.

The chain recombines TRBV12-3 or TRBV12-4 with TRBJ2-5; as DNA is missing, the TRBD1 call by TCRdb cannot be tested. This CDR3 spans 13 amino acids. The CDR3 loop reads CASSPARGETQYF.

The chain couples TRBV7-8 to TRBJ2-6; absent DNA, TCRdb's TRBD2 call cannot be checked. Looked up from germline, CDR1 is SGHVS and CDR2 is FQNEAQ. This CDR3 is 17 amino acids long. The chain's CDR3 is CASSDDRALSGANVLTF.

This chain connects TRBV28 to TRBJ2-7; no DNA is available, so the TRBD2 call from TCRdb remains unchecked. The CDR3 spans 14 residues. Germline V lookup: CDR1 MDHEN, CDR2 SYDVKM. The CDR3: CASRKPGGDGEQYF.

The rearrangement links TRBV12-3 or TRBV12-4 to TRBJ1-2; TCRdb returns TRBD1, unconfirmable since there is no DNA. The CDR3 spans 13 residues. This chain's CDR3 is CASSSGQGYGYTF.

The chain uses TRBV18 and TRBJ1-1; the TCRdb D gene call, TRBD1, has no DNA to confirm it. Looked up from germline, CDR1 is KGHSH and CDR2 is LQKENI. The CDR3 has 14 residues. CDR3 protein: CASSPAAGGEGAFF.

This rearrangement joins TRBV18 to TRBJ2-4; TCRdb lists TRBD2, though no DNA is available to test this call. There are 14 residues in the CDR3. CDR1 is KGHSH and CDR2 is LQKENI in the germline V gene. The CDR3 protein is CASSAGGGKNIQYF.

The CDR3 reads CASSVPGQDYGYTF. The chain is built from TRBV25-1 and TRBJ1-2; TCRdb's D call of TRBD1 is untestable without DNA. CDR3 size: 14 residues. In germline, CDR1 is MGHDK, CDR2 SYGVNS.

The rearrangement joins TRBV4-2 to TRBJ1-1; TCRdb proposes TRBD1, but this gene call is untestable without DNA. CDR1 is LGHNA and CDR2 is YNFKEQ in the germline V gene. CDR3 length: 16 residues. CDR3 protein: CASSPMAASIPREAFF.

The chain couples TRBV12-3 or TRBV12-4 to TRBJ1-1. CDR3 length: 13 amino acids. The CDR3 loop reads CASKSYKSAEAFF.

The V call is TRBV4-1, the J call TRBJ1-5; TCRdb picks TRBD1, but there is no DNA to check that call. Germline CDR1 and CDR2: MGHRA and YSYEKL. The CDR3 covers 15 residues. This CDR3 reads CASSQDRAGIQPQHF.

This chain's CDR3 is CAEGWRETQYF. The rearrangement joins TRBV2 to TRBJ2-5; the D gene TCRdb calls, TRBD1, cannot be checked with no DNA. The CDR3 is 11 residues long. Germline CDR1 SNHLY, CDR2 FYNNEI.

The V and J genes are TRBV12-3 or TRBV12-4 and TRBJ1-1. CDR3 length equals 12 residues. The CDR3 spells CASREGNTEAFF.